Following are 2 T cell receptor beta chains from one sample sequenced in a study of spatial heterogeneity in lung cancer. MiXCR was run by TCRdb on the 5' RACE reads, yielding one entry per CDR3 protein. The table records more than 95,000 distinct CDR3 sequences, 9% to 15% of them present only once. Time point of the sample: blood at routine non-recurrence follow-up after resection. Whole RNA was taken from tumor, nontumor lung or frozen PBMC; it was then sequenced unsorted. The sample was PBMCs, taken at follow-up. All receptors come from a male donor with early-stage non-small cell lung cancer.

This clonotype was found many times. The gene calls are TRBV20-1 and TRBJ1-2; no clear D gene. V dropped 3 bases and J dropped 1 base, with 0 bases sitting between them. CDR1 and CDR2 from the germline V gene are DFQATT and SNEGSKA (reference sequence). The CDR3 length is 10 residues. Here the CDR3 reads CSASNYGYTF. The CDR3 DNA sequence: TGCAGTGCTAGTAACTATGGCTACACCTTC.

In its sample, this clonotype was seen a few times. The rearrangement joins TRBV5-1 to TRBJ2-5; D remains ambiguous. The V gene's germline CDR1 is SGHRS and CDR2 YFSETQ. Trimming removed 1 base from V and 1 base from J, with 8 bases in between. This CDR3 has 14 amino acids. The CDR3 sequence: CASSLSGIQETQYF. CDR3 in DNA: TGCGCCAGCAGCTTGTCAGGAATCCAAGAGACCCAGTACTTC.